This TCR beta chain was identified in a study of blood T cell repertoires in COVID-19. Study in general: Samples came from the United States, Italy and Spain, spanning acute and convalescent COVID-19. T cells, B-cell-depleted T cells, or PBMCs provided the cDNA or gDNA that served as material.

Clinical history as reported by participants underpinned cohort assignment. Two consecutive negative NP/OP PCR tests, clearance, or resolved symptoms defined Cohort 3 recovery. Profiling relied on immunoSEQ multiplex PCR, and the TCRdb table lists in-frame clones only, not all of them. The top ten clones hold about 6.1% of a sample with around 280,000 clones, 87% of them seen once. Sequences were obtained from PBMCs or T cells enriched from blood (not recorded which). The TCR was taken from a woman in her 40s who had recovered from COVID-19.

CDR3 nucleotides: TGTGCCAGCAGCCCGAGACAGGTTAACTATGGCTACACCTTC. It specifies CASSPRQVNYGYTF. The chain recombines TRBV7-2 with TRBJ1-2, with D tentatively TRBD1 (6 bases). V gave up 5 bases and J gave up 1 base, with 11 bases separating them. The CDR3 spans 14 residues. Germline V gene data show CDR1 as SGHTA and CDR2 as FQGNSA.